This T cell receptor (beta chain) was sequenced in a study of a mutant IDH1 vaccine in newly diagnosed glioma. For the study at large: Patients under treatment included about 60% males and about 40% females and had a mean age of approximately 40 years.

Comments on this clone: Its matching antigen is unknown.

Study findings and constraints: Seemingly, pseudoprogression had no relation to changes in the top peripheral T cell clonotypes.

Time point of the sample: week 11, during vaccination. In the vaccine, a single dose held 300 ug of the mutant IDH1 20-mer peptide, along with topical imiquimod. This CDR3 has 15 amino acids. Germline lookup yields CDR1 MNHNS and CDR2 SASEGT. With 2 bases removed from V and 0 bases from J, the gap between germline ends came to 11 bases. Some clones are missing from TCRdb's copy, which holds only in-frame ones; the method was immunoSEQ multiplex PCR. Here the sample spans fewer than 75,000 clones, 84% being singletons. Sequenced here: PBMCs, sampled from a glioma patient whose treatment included an IDH1 peptide vaccine. The sequence derives from a woman aged 45 to 65 with glioma. The chain links TRBV6-1 to TRBJ2-7; D gene unclear. The CDR3 DNA reads as TGTGCCAGCAGTGAATCGGCAGGTAGCTCCTACGAGCAGTACTTC. Its protein is CASSESAGSSYEQYF.